This entry lists 29 T cell receptor beta chains sequenced from one sample in a study of graft-versus-host responses after intestinal transplantation. The method was immunoSEQ multiplex PCR; TCRdb's version includes in-frame clones alone and lacks a portion of them. This sample yields 80,000 to 100,000 clones, of which about 94% are seen a single time; roughly 0.17% belongs to the top ten. What these receptors recognize is not known. The specimen was unstimulated CD4+ T cells sorted from spleen or lymph node cells, collected before intestinal transplant. These TCRs come from a human donor who received an intestinal transplant.

The chain is built from TRBV7-9 and TRBJ2-5; D gene ambiguous. CDR1 is SEHNR and CDR2 is FQNEAQ in the germline V gene (reference sequence). V lost 5 bases, J lost 4 bases, and 2 bases lay in between. This CDR3 has 10 amino acids. The chain's CDR3 is CASSRETQYF. The DNA of the CDR3 is TGTGCCAGCAGCCGAGAGACCCAGTACTTC.

The rearrangement uses TRBV14 and TRBJ2-7; a weak D match, TRBD2 (5 bases). Germline values: CDR1 SGHDN, CDR2 FVKESK. V gave up 4 bases and J gave up 9 bases, with 13 bases separating them. The CDR3 spans 12 residues. CDR3 amino acids: CASSLRTERQYF. The CDR3 nucleotides are TGTGCCAGCAGCCTTAGGACTGAGAGGCAGTACTTC.

The chain is built from TRBV11-3 and TRBJ2-1; D is possibly TRBD1 (5 bases). The CDR3 extends over 15 amino acids. Germline V gene data show CDR1 as SGHNT and CDR2 as YENEEA. V was trimmed by 2 bases and J by 6 bases, leaving 14 bases between them. CDR3 loop: CASSLRGSMGNEQFF. Written as DNA, the CDR3 is TGTGCCAGCAGCTTAAGGGGTTCCATGGGCAATGAGCAGTTCTTC.

This chain joins TRBV29-1 and TRBJ2-6; D unclear. CDR1 is SQVTM and CDR2 is ANQGSEA in the germline V gene. The CDR3 has 14 residues. V was shortened by 2 bases and J by 0 bases, with 5 bases between the two germline ends. In nucleotides, the CDR3 is TGCAGCGTTGAACCCAGCTCTGGGGCCAACGTCCTGACTTTC. It codes for CSVEPSSGANVLTF.

This chain connects TRBV11-1 to TRBJ2-1; 8 bases are shared with TRBD2. CDR1 SGHAT and CDR2 FQDESV come from the germline V gene (reference sequence). The length of the CDR3 is 16 residues. V trimming: 5 bases; J trimming: 5 bases; junction bases outside the gene matches: 11. The CDR3 DNA sequence: TGTGCCAGCAGCCCATCCCCCGGCGGGAGGAACAATGAGCAGTTCTTC. Translating it yields CASSPSPGGRNNEQFF.

The V and J genes are TRBV5-4 and TRBJ2-3, with TRBD2 matching 10 bases. Trimming at V came to 0 bases and at J to 0 bases, leaving 1 base not matched to a gene. The CDR3 is 16 residues long. Germline CDR1 reads SGHNT; CDR2 reads YYREEE (reference sequence). DNA for the CDR3: TGTGCCAGCAGCTTGGGACTAGCGGGTAGCACAGATACGCAGTATTTT. Translation: CASSLGLAGSTDTQYF.

The chain recombines TRBV6-1 with TRBJ2-1, with D perhaps matching TRBD2 (6 bases). The CDR3 loop spans 12 amino acids. Trimming stripped 6 bases from V and 3 bases from J, with 6 bases between. Germline V gene sequence: CDR1 MNHNS, CDR2 SASEGT. The chain's CDR3 is CASRDYYNEQFF. The CDR3 DNA reads as TGTGCCAGCAGGGACTACTACAATGAGCAGTTCTTC.

The J gene is TRBJ2-7, the V gene TRBV9, with 7 bases aligning to TRBD1. Germline CDR1 and CDR2: SGDLS and YYNGEE. Unmatched junction bases numbered 7, after V lost 4 bases and J lost 0 bases. There are 15 residues in the CDR3. The CDR3 loop is CASSPGTESSYEQYF. The CDR3 bases are TGTGCCAGCAGCCCCGGGACAGAGAGCTCCTACGAGCAGTACTTC.

V usage is TRBV30 and J usage is TRBJ1-1; the D gene is possibly TRBD1 (6 bases). CDR3 length equals 13 residues. CDR1 is GTSNPN, CDR2 SVGIG, per germline (reference sequence). Trimming shortened V by 3 bases and J by 3 bases, and 11 bases separated the two germline ends. CDR3 nucleotides: TGTGCCTGGAGGGGACAAACCTACACTGAAGCTTTCTTT. It translates to CAWRGQTYTEAFF.

Only one count was recorded for this clone. This sequence joins TRBV30 and TRBJ1-6; D is perhaps TRBD1 (6 bases). CDR1 GTSNPN and CDR2 SVGIG come from the germline V gene (reference sequence). Trimming took 1 base from V and 9 from J, leaving 7 bases between them. This CDR3 has 12 residues. CDR3 nucleotide sequence: TGTGCCTGGAGTGCCAGGGGTTCACCCCTCCACTTT. Encoded protein: CAWSARGSPLHF. The full variable domain, completed using reference TRBV30 and TRBJ1-6, is SQTIHQWPATLVQPVGSPLSLECTVEGTSNPNLYWYRQAAGRGLQLLFYSVGIGQISSEVPQNLSASRPQDRQFILSSKKLLLSDSGFYLCAWSARGSPLHFGNGTRLTVT.

The gene calls are TRBV11-3 and TRBJ2-7, with a possible D match to TRBD1 (5 bases). V was cut by 4 bases and J by 3 bases, with 13 bases left in between. The CDR3 has 14 residues. CDR1 is SGHNT, CDR2 YENEEA, per germline. Here the CDR3 reads CASSSQGPHYEQYF. Written as DNA, the CDR3 is TGTGCCAGCAGCTCGCAGGGCCCCCACTACGAGCAGTACTTC.

The chain has TRBV19 and TRBJ1-5, with 9 positions matching TRBD1. J was trimmed by 5 bases and V by 3 bases; bases with no gene match: 5. The CDR3 contains 15 residues. The germline V gene encodes CDR1 LNHDA and CDR2 SQIVND (reference sequence). CDR3 protein: CASSIPGDRDQPQHF. CDR3 coding DNA: TGTGCCAGTAGTATCCCTGGGGACAGGGATCAGCCCCAGCATTTT.

This sequence joins TRBV6-5 and TRBJ2-3, with 7 bases that match TRBD1. The CDR3 is 14 residues long. The V gene's germline CDR1 is MNHEY and CDR2 SVGAGI. With 6 bases clipped from V and 7 bases from J, the junction kept 10 bases outside the gene matches. CDR3 DNA sequence: TGTGCCAGCAGACCAACCGGGACAGCTCATACGCAGTATTTT. Amino acid sequence: CASRPTGTAHTQYF.

The chain uses TRBV14 and TRBJ2-5; TRBD2 aligns across 9 bases. V trimming: 4 bases; J trimming: 4 bases; junction bases outside the gene matches: 10. Germline values: CDR1 SGHDN, CDR2 FVKESK. The CDR3 has 16 residues. CDR3 nucleotide sequence: TGTGCCAGCAGCCCCCTTCGCGGGAGGGCCATAGAGACCCAGTACTTC. Its protein is CASSPLRGRAIETQYF.

The chain joins TRBV19 to TRBJ2-5; 10 bases map to TRBD2. J gave up 0 bases and V 5 bases, and 9 bases lay outside the gene matches. The CDR3 is made up of 17 amino acids. Germline CDR1 reads LNHDA; CDR2 reads SQIVND (reference sequence). Here the CDR3 reads CASSGGGLATNQETQYF. Written as DNA, the CDR3 is TGTGCCAGTAGTGGGGGGGGACTAGCGACCAACCAAGAGACCCAGTACTTC.

The rearrangement joins TRBV4-1 to TRBJ2-1; 9 nucleotides line up with TRBD2. Germline-derived CDR1 and CDR2 are MGHRA and YSYEKL. This CDR3 contains 15 residues. The trim removed 0 bases at V and 7 bases at J, leaving 4 bases unmatched. CDR3 sequence (DNA): TGCGCCAGCAGCCAAGATGGGCTAGCGGGGAATGAGCAGTTCTTC. Protein product: CASSQDGLAGNEQFF.

The gene calls are TRBV5-1 and TRBJ1-2; 9 positions agree with TRBD1. The CDR3 extends over 16 amino acids. Trimming cost V 0 bases and J 4 bases; bases outside gene matches: 7. Germline CDR1 is SGHRS and CDR2 is YFSETQ. The CDR3 sequence: CASSLDQDRGAYGYTF. The CDR3 coding sequence is TGCGCCAGCAGCTTGGACCAGGACAGGGGAGCCTATGGCTACACCTTC.

This chain joins TRBV4-2 and TRBJ1-5; D is perhaps TRBD1 (6 bases). The CDR3 loop spans 16 amino acids. With 1 base removed from V and 3 bases from J, the gap between germline ends came to 13 bases. Germline CDR1 reads LGHNA; CDR2 reads YNFKEQ. CDR3 residues: CASSQVGGGPNQPQHF. The CDR3 DNA is TGTGCCAGCAGCCAAGTAGGGGGGGGCCCCAATCAGCCCCAGCATTTT.

The chain combines TRBV4-1 with TRBJ2-1; the D gene is possibly TRBD1 (6 bases). Germline assignment: CDR1 MGHRA and CDR2 YSYEKL. The CDR3 extends over 16 amino acids. V was pared by 0 bases and J by 2 bases, with 11 bases between. CDR3 nucleotide sequence: TGCGCCAGCAGCCAAGATATGCGGACAGCCTACAATGAGCAGTTCTTC. As protein: CASSQDMRTAYNEQFF.

The chain recombines TRBV7-2 with TRBJ1-5; D remains ambiguous. This CDR3 has 14 amino acids. The V end lost 2 bases, the J end lost 0 bases, and 5 bases lay between the germline ends. Germline V gives CDR1 SGHTA, CDR2 FQGNSA. The CDR3 loop reads CASSLRDSNQPQHF. The CDR3, as DNA: TGTGCCAGCAGCTTAAGAGATAGCAATCAGCCCCAGCATTTT.

This clone was picked up one time. This CDR3 is CASSQDMPSYEQYF. In nucleotides, the CDR3 is TGTGCCAGCAGTCAGGACATGCCTTCCTACGAGCAGTACTTC. The chain carries TRBV21-1 and TRBJ2-7; TRBD1, the table's D call, lacks a check against the DNA. TRBV21-1 is labeled a pseudogene. There are 14 residues in the CDR3.

The chain employs TRBV2 and TRBJ2-2; 7 bases are a match to TRBD1. Germline loops: CDR1 SNHLY, CDR2 FYNNEI. V lost 5 bases and J lost 0; bases outside the gene matches: 3. The CDR3 covers 15 residues. CDR3 nucleotides: TGTGCCAGCAGTACGACAGGGACGAACACCGGGGAGCTGTTTTTT. It is translated as CASSTTGTNTGELFF.

The rearrangement uses TRBV5-1 and TRBJ2-4; perhaps TRBD1 as D (5 bases). Per the germline V gene, CDR1 is SGHRS and CDR2 is YFSETQ. Trimming took 0 bases from V and 1 from J, leaving 11 bases between them. CDR3 length: 16 amino acids. The CDR3 reads CASSLGGALAKNIQYF. The DNA for the CDR3 is TGCGCCAGCAGCTTGGGTGGGGCCTTGGCCAAAAACATTCAGTACTTC.

V is TRBV5-5 and J is TRBJ1-2, with no clear D. The CDR3 has 14 amino acids. The ends were cut back, 3 bases at V and 2 bases at J, with 11 bases in the middle. From germline, CDR1 is SGHKS and CDR2 YYEKEE (reference sequence). CDR3 DNA: TGTGCCAGCAGCTCAGCCGGCGGGAACTATGGCTACACCTTC. This translates into CASSSAGGNYGYTF.

CDR3 sequence (DNA): TGTGCCAGCCATGGACTGAACACCGGGGAGCTGTTTTTT. Its protein is CASHGLNTGELFF. The V gene is TRBV2, the J gene TRBJ2-2; perhaps TRBD2 as D (5 bases). The CDR3 loop spans 13 amino acids. Germline CDR1 and CDR2: SNHLY and FYNNEI. Trimming cost V 8 bases and J 1 base, with 8 bases left between them.

The chain uses TRBV5-1 and TRBJ2-7; TRBD1 matches 7 bases. V shed 3 bases and J 5 bases; nucleotides not matched to a gene: 11. Per the germline V gene, CDR1 is SGHRS and CDR2 is YFSETQ. The CDR3 runs to 15 residues. CDR3 residues: CASSSLFTGADEQYF. DNA of the CDR3: TGCGCCAGCAGCTCGCTATTCACAGGGGCCGACGAGCAGTACTTC.

J is TRBJ2-3 and V is TRBV5-1, with 11 bases aligning to TRBD2. The CDR3 has 16 amino acids. The germline gives CDR1 SGHRS, CDR2 YFSETQ. V lost 3 bases to trimming and J lost 2 bases; unmatched junction nucleotides: 5. CDR3 bases: TGCGCCAGCAGCTCGGGACTAGCGGTAATCACAGATACGCAGTATTTT. Protein: CASSSGLAVITDTQYF.

The chain joins TRBV10-3 to TRBJ2-3; no definite D call. V was pared by 0 bases and J by 2 bases, with 6 bases between. The CDR3 is 14 amino acids. Germline values: CDR1 ENHRY, CDR2 SYGVKD. The CDR3 DNA sequence: TGTGCCATCAGTGAGTCGTTTCTCACAGATACGCAGTATTTT. Amino acid sequence: CAISESFLTDTQYF.

This chain connects TRBV9 to TRBJ2-3, with 8 bases lining up with TRBD1. The CDR3 extends over 16 amino acids. Trimming took 4 bases from V and 1 from J; bases not matched to a gene: 8. CDR1 is SGDLS and CDR2 is YYNGEE in the germline V gene. CDR3 region: CASSLGQGAGTDTQYF. DNA of the CDR3: TGTGCCAGCAGCCTCGGGCAGGGGGCCGGCACAGATACGCAGTATTTT.